This T cell receptor (beta chain) was retrieved from a study of blood T cell repertoires in COVID-19. On the study more broadly: Samples taken during acute and convalescent COVID-19 were collected in the United States, Italy and Spain. PBMCs, B-cell-depleted T cells, or T cells were the source of the cDNA or gDNA that made up the material.

Enrollment of patients from Seattle took place during active infection, with longitudinal follow-up. V was pared by 2 bases and J by 0 bases, with 8 bases between. CDR3 length: 15 residues. CDR1 KGHSH and CDR2 LQKENI come from the germline V gene. Original processing methods: Amplification from reference gene primers served as the basis for estimated nucleated cell counts. Clones were sequenced by immunoSEQ multiplex PCR, and TCRdb holds only the in-frame ones, with some missing. That table furnishes V, J and clone size, whereas the DNA furnished D and trimming. The sample has around 190,000 clones, about 88% seen once; the top ten hold 15% to 20%.

The chain recombines TRBV18 with TRBJ1-3, with D possibly TRBD1 on 5 matching bases. The sample comprised peripheral blood. The receptor's source is a man aged 45-65 years with COVID-19, enrolled during active disease. DNA for the CDR3: TGTGCCAGCTCACCATATGGGGCCTCTGGAAACACCATATATTTT. Its translation is CASSPYGASGNTIYF.